The 16 T cell receptor beta chains listed next were all sequenced from one sample in a study of beta chain features in type 1 diabetes. Notes on the study in general: When Type 1 diabetes patients were examined, their TCRB CDR3s proved moderately but significantly shorter in all four CD4+ subsets.

The isolated RNA, all of it, was reverse transcribed, so expressed TCRB transcripts were what got sequenced. TCRdb's table, derived via immunoSEQ multiplex PCR, lists solely in-frame clones and lacks some. The table includes some 240,000 clones, 16% detected once. Their antigens are not known. Sequencing was carried out using naive CD4+ T cells from blood. Receptors originate from a man aged 30-40 years with type 1 diabetes.

The gene calls are TRBV30 and TRBJ2-7, with D uncertain. The germline CDR1 and CDR2 sequences are GTSNPN and SVGIG (reference sequence). This CDR3 region has 12 residues. Trimming stripped 3 bases from V and 3 bases from J, with 9 bases between. For the CDR3, the DNA is TGTGCCTGGAGGTCGTTGGGCTACGAGCAGTACTTC. Amino acid sequence: CAWRSLGYEQYF.

This clone was seen more than once but under ten times. The chain combines TRBV7-9 with TRBJ2-3; weak D call: TRBD2 (5 bases). The length of the CDR3 is 17 residues. The V end lost 3 bases, the J end lost 2 bases, and 18 bases lay between the germline ends. Germline V lookup: CDR1 SEHNR, CDR2 FQNEAQ (reference sequence). The CDR3 protein is CASSLVRRAQITDTQYF. The DNA of the CDR3 is TGTGCCAGCAGCTTGGTCAGGCGGGCCCAGATCACAGATACGCAGTATTTT.

The V and J genes are TRBV29-1 and TRBJ2-5; 7 positions match TRBD1. The length of the CDR3 is 13 residues. Trimming at V came to 8 bases and at J to 1 base, leaving 7 bases not matched to a gene. Germline-derived CDR1 and CDR2 are SQVTM and ANQGSEA. CDR3 bases: TGCAGCACCCGGGACAGACCCCAAGAGACCCAGTACTTC. It encodes CSTRDRPQETQYF.

The table lists this clone with a few counts. This rearrangement joins TRBV25-1 to TRBJ2-3; TRBD2 matches at 8 bases. This CDR3 has 17 residues. J gave up 1 base and V 4 bases, and 10 bases lay outside the gene matches. Germline CDR1 and CDR2: MGHDK and SYGVNS. The CDR3 is CASSAPGGLFGTDTQYF. CDR3 DNA: TGTGCCAGCAGTGCACCGGGGGGGTTGTTCGGCACAGATACGCAGTATTTT. The full variable domain, in which reference TRBV25-1 and TRBJ2-3 provide the parts outside the CDR3, is EADIYQTPRYLVIGTGKKITLECSQTMGHDKMYWYQQDPGMELHLIHYSYGVNSTEKGDLSSESTVSRIRTEHFPLTLESARPSHTSQYLCASSAPGGLFGTDTQYFGPGTRLTVL.

This clone was counted only a few times. The chain carries TRBV9 and TRBJ1-1; D gene unclear. V shed 0 bases and J shed 7 bases, with 7 bases lying between them. This CDR3 has 12 residues. CDR1 is SGDLS, CDR2 YYNGEE, per germline. The CDR3 nucleotides are TGTGCCAGCAGCGTAGCTACAGATGAAGCTTTCTTT. The encoded protein is CASSVATDEAFF.

To note about this clone: The same CDR3 arises from other DNA sequences in this sample as well. This chain joins TRBV5-1 and TRBJ2-5, with D maybe TRBD1 (6 bases). Trimming cost V 2 bases and J 3 bases, with 11 bases left between them. The CDR3 sequence is 14 residues long. Germline loops: CDR1 SGHRS, CDR2 YFSETQ. The CDR3 region has the DNA TGCGCCAGCAGCTTACAGGGTGTAGAAGAGACCCAGTACTTC. This encodes CASSLQGVEETQYF. The whole variable domain, filled in from reference TRBV5-1 and TRBJ2-5, reads KAGVTQTPRYLIKTRGQQVTLSCSPISGHRSVSWYQQTPGQGLQFLFEYFSETQRNKGNFPGRFSGRQFSNSRSEMNVSTLELGDSALYLCASSLQGVEETQYFGPGTRLLVL.

This chain links TRBV5-1 with TRBJ2-7; 12 bases are a match to TRBD2. The germline CDR1 and CDR2 sequences are SGHRS and YFSETQ. The CDR3 has 16 residues. The trim removed 4 bases at V and 2 bases at J, leaving 7 bases unmatched. The CDR3 DNA follows: TGCGCCAGCAGCGTACTGACTAGCGGGAGAGCCTACGAGCAGTACTTC. It encodes CASSVLTSGRAYEQYF.

The chain carries TRBV5-6 and TRBJ2-3; tentatively, D is TRBD1 or TRBD2 (5 bases each). The CDR3 runs to 13 residues. With 6 bases removed from V and 6 bases from J, the gap between germline ends came to 14 bases. Germline lookup yields CDR1 SGHDT and CDR2 YYEEEE. CDR3 region: CASTSRGGDTQYF. CDR3 nucleotide sequence: TGTGCCAGCACCTCGAGGGGTGGGGATACGCAGTATTTT. The whole variable domain, remainder taken from reference TRBV5-6 and TRBJ2-3, is DAGVTQSPTHLIKTRGQQVTLRCSPKSGHDTVSWYQQALGQGPQFIFQYYEEEERQRGNFPDRFSGHQFPNYSSELNVNALLLGDSALYLCASTSRGGDTQYFGPGTRLTVL.

This clone has a handful of counts. CDR3 in amino acids: CSVRRTGSFNYGYTF. CDR3 in DNA: TGCAGCGTTCGAAGGACAGGGAGTTTTAACTATGGCTACACCTTC. This chain links TRBV29-1 with TRBJ1-2; 8 nucleotides line up with TRBD1. This CDR3 comprises 15 residues. Germline CDR1 is SQVTM and CDR2 is ANQGSEA. Losses at the gene ends were 5 bases for V and 1 base for J; bases not matched to a gene: 9.

This chain uses TRBV27 with TRBJ2-3; TRBD1 is a possible D gene (5 bases). Germline CDR1 and CDR2: MNHEY and SMNVEV (reference sequence). CDR3 length equals 14 residues. Trimming cost V 5 bases and J 1 base, with 10 bases left between them. The CDR3 protein is CASSLQGRTDTQYF. The DNA of the CDR3 is TGTGCCAGCAGTCTCCAGGGCCGCACAGATACGCAGTATTTT.

V usage is TRBV5-4 and J usage is TRBJ2-1; TRBD2 aligns across 12 bases. In germline, CDR1 is SGHNT, CDR2 YYREEE (reference sequence). This CDR3 region has 16 residues. Germline trimming cut 4 bases from V and 4 bases from J; bases unmatched to any gene: 6. The CDR3 spells CASSGGTSGLYNEQFF. The CDR3 DNA reads TGTGCCAGCAGCGGGGGGACTAGCGGGCTTTACAATGAGCAGTTCTTC.

Only a few counts were recorded for this clone. This rearrangement joins TRBV7-2 to TRBJ2-2; no clear D gene. CDR1 is SGHTA, CDR2 FQGNSA, per germline. V lost 5 bases to trimming and J lost 2 bases, with 6 bases between them. CDR3 length: 13 amino acids. This CDR3 is CASSGRNTGELFF. CDR3 coding DNA: TGTGCCAGCAGCGGAAGAAACACCGGGGAGCTGTTTTTT.

The chain recombines TRBV29-1 with TRBJ2-5; TRBD2 agrees at 9 bases. With 8 bases clipped from V and 4 bases from J, the junction kept 17 bases outside the gene matches. This CDR3 comprises 16 residues. Looked up from germline, CDR1 is SQVTM and CDR2 is ANQGSEA. The CDR3 loop is CSFRGGAGGQAETQYF. DNA for the CDR3: TGCAGCTTTCGAGGCGGGGCGGGAGGGCAGGCAGAGACCCAGTACTTC.

The rearrangement uses TRBV9 and TRBJ2-1; 10 bases align to TRBD2. V shed 0 bases, J shed 5 bases, and the junction held 5 bases outside the gene matches. The CDR3 length is 16 residues. Germline V lookup: CDR1 SGDLS, CDR2 YYNGEE. CDR3 sequence: CASSVASGRKDNEQFF. CDR3 nucleotide sequence: TGTGCCAGCAGCGTAGCTAGCGGGAGAAAGGACAATGAGCAGTTCTTC.

In its sample, this clone was seen a few times. The chain recombines TRBV30 with TRBJ2-3, with D perhaps TRBD2 (5 bases). Looked up from germline, CDR1 is GTSNPN and CDR2 is SVGIG (reference sequence). V was pared by 1 base and J by 1 base, with 12 bases between. The CDR3 is 15 amino acids. The CDR3 is CAWSALRDRTDTQYF. The CDR3 region has the DNA TGTGCCTGGAGTGCCCTCCGGGATCGCACAGATACGCAGTATTTT.

The chain links TRBV29-1 to TRBJ1-1; D gene unclear. The V gene's germline CDR1 is SQVTM and CDR2 ANQGSEA. This CDR3 region has 14 residues. V shed 6 bases and J shed 0 bases, with 14 bases lying between them. CDR3 protein: CSVRNMAMNTEAFF. The CDR3 DNA follows: TGCAGCGTACGTAATATGGCCATGAACACTGAAGCTTTCTTT.